The present entry profiles one T cell receptor (beta chain) with its context. From the 5' RACE reads, TCRdb called clonotypes with MiXCR, one entry per CDR3 protein. The data contain under 300,000 distinct CDR3 sequences, approximately 8% of them singletons. The record originates from a study of T-cell memory formation after mild COVID-19. V lost 6 bases to trimming and J lost 6 bases; unmatched junction nucleotides: 4. The length of the CDR3 is 13 residues. Germline CDR1 MRHNA, CDR2 SNTAGT. Sequenced: PBMCs or a T cell subset sorted from them (not recorded which). The clonotype originates from a man aged 18-30 years who had mild COVID-19 (a few samples of this study predate the infection). Cell type and time point are not known. The rearrangement uses TRBV6-4 and TRBJ2-2, with 7 positions matching TRBD1. CDR3 in DNA: TGTGCCAGCAGCGAGACAGGGTCCGGGGAGCTGTTTTTT. It translates to CASSETGSGELFF.